This T cell receptor beta chain was obtained from a study of vaccination effects on CD4 cells after COVID-19 (dated by TCRdb to between 2021 and 2022). With regard to the full study: Participants received two doses of either the BNT162b2 or the mRNA-1273 mRNA SARS-CoV-2 vaccine. A total of 10 COVID-19 convalescent patients and a handful of SARS-CoV-2-naive healthy vaccine recipients were included in the full study. The Oncomine TCR Beta short-read assay on an Illumina iSeq 100 was used to sequence cultures from other donors in the study. SARS-CoV-2 spike-specific CD4+ TCR repertoires from before and after mRNA vaccination were compared in COVID-19 convalescent patients and in infection-naive vaccine recipients. The paper as a whole reports these results and caveats: Limitations of the study were the small number of convalescent patients and the absence of early post-infection timepoints. Among healthy vaccine recipients, nearly all vaccine-induced clones were SARS-CoV-2 mono-reactive, and only 1 of 255 was cross-reactive with common cold coronaviruses. Both infection-induced and vaccine-induced clones contracted markedly at late post-vaccination timepoints, which is consistent with waning T cell responses.

Library method: the immunoSEQ multiplex PCR assay. TCR beta CDR3 sequencing was performed on DNA from the cultured, isolated CD4+ T cells. The paper's data handling went like this. Non-productive TCR sequences were removed and reads were trimmed to the CDR3 region, keeping CDR3s of at least 7 amino acids. The MANAFEST web app was used to pick out antigen-specific clonotypes by comparing their expansion in peptide wells with that in reference cultures. Positive clones required FDR<0.05 expansion versus reference and all other wells, odds ratio above 5, and frequency above 0.1% in two replicate wells. A clonotype was called cross-reactive if it was significantly expanded both in SARS-CoV-2 spike wells and in at least one common cold coronavirus spike condition. CDR3 similarity was assessed by Levenshtein distance with the stringdist R package, and unrooted trees were built with ape in R 3.6.1. TCRdb stores this immuneACCESS table with in-frame sequences only. Part of the clones is absent; in the studies checked, under half of the shortfall reflects unresolved V genes, and no reason is known for the rest. V and J calls and clone size follow that table, whereas D and trimming were derived from the DNA. The sample yields 78,000 or so clones; 78% were counted once. The ten largest account for over 9.5% of the sample.

V trim: 0 bases; J trim: 9 bases; unmatched bases: 8. In the germline V gene, CDR1 corresponds to KGHSH and CDR2 to LQKENI. From the cysteine up to the phenylalanine, the CDR3 has a length of 15 residues. The DNA shown is the 45-base CDR3, in frame from base 1. To identify antigen-specific CD4+ T cell clonotypes by their expansion, the ViraFEST assay first stimulated PBMC with viral peptide pools and then applied TCR sequencing. After less than eleven days of culture, CD4+ T cells were isolated with the EasySep CD4+ T cell isolation kit. The absence of prior SARS-CoV-2 infection in healthy vaccine recipients was confirmed by negative nucleocapsid antibodies before and after vaccination. Each well held two million PBMC cultured in IMDM containing approximately 5% human AB serum, 10 IU/ml IL-2 and gentamicin, along with roughly 10 ug/ml peptides. On days 3 and 7, half of the culture medium was replaced with fresh IL-2-containing medium. Unless noted otherwise, every peptide stimulation condition was cultured in triplicate wells. PBMC were separated from whole blood using Ficoll-Paque Plus gradient centrifugation and were then either cryopreserved at -140C or used fresh. The spike proteins of SARS-CoV-2 and of the common cold coronaviruses HCoV-NL63, HCoV-OC43 and HCoV-229E were spanned by overlapping peptide pools. The QIAamp micro DNA kit was used to extract genomic DNA from the cultured CD4+ T cells.

In its sample, this clone was seen a few times. The antigen this receptor binds is unknown. Base-call qualities are not available, and no considerably larger clone is one nucleotide away. The sequence is built from TRBV18 and TRBJ2-5, with 9 central nucleotides matching TRBD2. The receptor was derived from a human donor who received a COVID-19 vaccine. The sample was CD4+ T cells from PBMCs cultured with SARS-CoV-2 spike peptides, taken before COVID-19 vaccination. The cell subset or site label for this specimen denotes: SARS-CoV-2 spike overlapping peptide pool stimulation. The CDR3 has the sequence CASSPPTSGLISQYF. The DNA sequence reads TGTGCCAGCTCACCACCGACTAGCGGCCTAATATCCCAGTACTTC.